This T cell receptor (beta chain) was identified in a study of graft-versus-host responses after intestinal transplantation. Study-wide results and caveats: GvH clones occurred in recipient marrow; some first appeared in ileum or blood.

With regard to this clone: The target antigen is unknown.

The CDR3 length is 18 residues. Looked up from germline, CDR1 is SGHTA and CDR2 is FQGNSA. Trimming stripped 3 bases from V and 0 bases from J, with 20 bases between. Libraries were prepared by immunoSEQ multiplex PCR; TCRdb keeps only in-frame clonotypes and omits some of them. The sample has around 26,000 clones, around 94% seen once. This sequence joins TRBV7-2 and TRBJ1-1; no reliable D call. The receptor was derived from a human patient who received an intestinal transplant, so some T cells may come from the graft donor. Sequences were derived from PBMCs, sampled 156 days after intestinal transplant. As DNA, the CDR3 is TGTGCCAGCAGCTTGGGCGGGAGGAGGGTAGGCATGAACACTGAAGCTTTCTTT. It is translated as CASSLGGRRVGMNTEAFF. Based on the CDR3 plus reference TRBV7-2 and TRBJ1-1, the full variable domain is GAGVSQSPSNKVTEKGKDVELRCDPISGHTALYWYRQSLGQGLEFLIYFQGNSAPDKSGLPSDRFSAERTGGSVSTLTIQRTQQEDSAVYLCASSLGGRRVGMNTEAFFGQGTRLTVV.